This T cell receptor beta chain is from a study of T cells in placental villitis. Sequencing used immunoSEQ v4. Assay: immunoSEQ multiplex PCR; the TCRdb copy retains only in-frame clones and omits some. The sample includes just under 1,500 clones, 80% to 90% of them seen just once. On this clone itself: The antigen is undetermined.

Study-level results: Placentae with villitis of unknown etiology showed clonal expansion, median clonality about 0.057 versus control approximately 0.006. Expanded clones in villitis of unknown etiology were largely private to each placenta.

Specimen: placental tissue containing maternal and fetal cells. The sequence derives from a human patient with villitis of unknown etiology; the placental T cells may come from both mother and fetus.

The CDR3 coding sequence is TGTGCCAGCAGCTTATGGGTGGGACAGGGAAAGACCGGGGAGCTGTTTTTT. Amino acids: CASSLWVGQGKTGELFF. This chain joins TRBV7-3 and TRBJ2-2, with 9 positions matching TRBD1. CDR1 and CDR2 from the germline V gene are SGHTA and FQGTGA. This CDR3 contains 17 residues. The trim removed 2 bases at V and 5 bases at J, leaving 9 bases unmatched.